Shown below are 10 T cell receptor beta chains from a single sample sequenced in a study of CD8+CD57+ T cells in acquired aplastic anemia. The patients chosen for sequencing had shown expansion of CD8+CD57+ cells (detected by flow cytometry). CDR3 and TCR beta VDJ profiling relied on genomic DNA as the template. TCRdb re-analysed the reads in MiXCR, keeping a single row per CDR3 protein. Counted here are some 150,000 distinct CDR3 sequences, around half occurring once; the ten biggest clones make up roughly 1.2%. Sequenced input: sorted CD4+, CD8+, or CD8+CD57+ T cells (not recorded which) from PBMCs. The receptors originated from a human donor with aplastic anemia.

In its sample, this clonotype was seen a few times. The chain recombines TRBV29-1 with TRBJ1-2; the D is unclear. Germline V CDR1 and CDR2: SQVTM, ANQGSEA. V lost 1 base and J 6 bases, leaving 9 bases between the germline ends. The CDR3 is 12 residues long. CDR3: CSVEGGNHGYTF. CDR3 DNA: TGCAGCGTTGAAGGAGGGAATCATGGCTACACCTTC.

This clonotype has a handful of counts. The gene calls are TRBV19 and TRBJ2-7; D remains unclear. The CDR3 has 14 residues. In germline, CDR1 is LNHDA, CDR2 SQIVND (reference sequence). Deletions cut 3 bases from V and 4 bases from J, with 13 bases between. CDR3 nucleotides: TGTGCCAGTAGTATGGACGGGTTTCGTTACGAGCAGTACTTC. Translating gives CASSMDGFRYEQYF.

The table lists this clonotype with a few counts. The V gene is TRBV11-2, the J gene TRBJ1-5; 7 positions agree with TRBD1. V shed 5 bases and J 4 bases; nucleotides not matched to a gene: 14. Germline loops: CDR1 SGHAT, CDR2 FQNNGV. The CDR3 consists of 17 residues. The CDR3 nucleotides are TGTGCCAGCAGCCATTCCCCGCAGGGGGGTTTGAATCAGCCCCAGCATTTT. Its translation is CASSHSPQGGLNQPQHF.

The chain combines TRBV29-1 with TRBJ1-2; possibly TRBD1 for D (6 bases). The V end lost 1 base, the J end lost 5 bases, and 14 bases lay between the germline ends. Germline CDR1 is SQVTM and CDR2 is ANQGSEA. The CDR3 sequence is 14 residues long. The CDR3 sequence is CSVEGEGVWYGYTF. The DNA for the CDR3 is TGCAGCGTTGAAGGCGAGGGGGTATGGTATGGCTACACCTTC.

This clonotype was picked up many times. The chain joins TRBV20-1 to TRBJ1-6; tentative D call: TRBD1 (6 bases). Germline V gives CDR1 DFQATT, CDR2 SNEGSKA (reference sequence). The CDR3 runs to 14 residues. Trimming left V 7 bases short and J 7 bases short, with 17 bases between. The CDR3: CSGKGGGRNSPLHF. Written as DNA, the CDR3 is TGCAGTGGGAAAGGGGGGGGCAGGAATTCACCCCTCCACTTT.

The rearrangement joins TRBV6-4 to TRBJ2-3; 8 bases are shared with TRBD1. The germline CDR1 and CDR2 sequences are MRHNA and SNTAGT. The V gene end was trimmed by 0 bases and the J gene end by 4 bases; junction bases not matched to a gene: 0. This CDR3 is 14 amino acids long. CDR3 protein: CASSDSTGADTQYF. The CDR3 nucleotides read TGTGCCAGCAGTGACTCGACAGGGGCAGATACGCAGTATTTT.

This clonotype was observed at least ten times. The J gene is TRBJ1-1, the V gene TRBV7-8; 12 bases are shared with TRBD1. Germline assignment: CDR1 SGHVS and CDR2 FQNEAQ. The J segment lost 11 bases and the V segment lost 1 base, leaving 2 bases of the junction unmatched. This CDR3 is built from 13 residues. CDR3 nucleotides: TGTGCCAGCAGCTTAGAGGGACAGGGGGCGGCTTTCTTT. It encodes CASSLEGQGAAFF.

This clonotype has a handful of counts. The chain employs TRBV12-3 or TRBV12-4 and TRBJ2-2; 8 bases are shared with TRBD1. With 8 bases clipped from V and 6 bases from J, the junction kept 17 bases outside the gene matches. This CDR3 contains 17 residues. The DNA for the CDR3 is TGTGCCAGCTCCCCTTCCCCAGGGGGCTTCGGGGCCGGGGAGCTGTTTTTT. Encoded protein: CASSPSPGGFGAGELFF.

In the case of this clonotype: The junction and the germline gene differ at one end; a read error may be behind it. V and J are TRBV9 and TRBJ2-1; TRBD2 matches at 12 bases. The CDR3 extends over 16 amino acids. Germline CDR1 reads SGDLS; CDR2 reads YYNGEE. This CDR3 reads CVSSAHGLAGTNERFF. The CDR3 DNA follows: TGTGTCAGCAGCGCCCATGGACTAGCGGGGACCAATGAGCGGTTCTTC.

CDR3 coding DNA: TGTGCCAGCTCACCACCGAGAGGGGTTGGAAACACCATATATTTT. It encodes CASSPPRGVGNTIYF. This chain joins TRBV18 and TRBJ1-3; tentative D call: TRBD1 (5 bases). In germline, CDR1 is KGHSH, CDR2 LQKENI. The CDR3 totals 15 residues. Trimming cost V 0 bases and J 3 bases, with 9 bases left between them.